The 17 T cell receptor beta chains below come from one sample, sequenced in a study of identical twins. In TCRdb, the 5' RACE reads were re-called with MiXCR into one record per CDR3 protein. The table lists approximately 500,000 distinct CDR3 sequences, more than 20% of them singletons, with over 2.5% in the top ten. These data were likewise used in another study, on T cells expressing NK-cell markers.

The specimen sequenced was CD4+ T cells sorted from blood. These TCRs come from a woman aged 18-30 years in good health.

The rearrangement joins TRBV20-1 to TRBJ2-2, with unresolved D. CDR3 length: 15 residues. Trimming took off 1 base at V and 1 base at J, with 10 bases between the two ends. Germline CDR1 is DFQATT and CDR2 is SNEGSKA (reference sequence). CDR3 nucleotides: TGCAGTGCTAGAGTCTTGTCGGGGAACACCGGGGAGCTGTTTTTT. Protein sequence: CSARVLSGNTGELFF.

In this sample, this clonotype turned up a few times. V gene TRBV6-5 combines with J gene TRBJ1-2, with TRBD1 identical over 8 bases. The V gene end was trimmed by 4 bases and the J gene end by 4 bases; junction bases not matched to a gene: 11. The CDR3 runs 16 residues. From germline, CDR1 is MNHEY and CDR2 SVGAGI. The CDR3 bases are TGTGCCAGCAGTTTGTTTAGGAGGCAGGGGGCCTATGGCTACACCTTC. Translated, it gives CASSLFRRQGAYGYTF.

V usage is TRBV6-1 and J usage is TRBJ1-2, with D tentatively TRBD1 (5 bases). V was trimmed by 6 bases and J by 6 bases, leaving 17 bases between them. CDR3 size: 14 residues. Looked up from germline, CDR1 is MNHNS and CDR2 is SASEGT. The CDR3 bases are TGTGCCAGCAGCCTGACAGCCTCGGATGATGGCTACACCTTC. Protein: CASSLTASDDGYTF.

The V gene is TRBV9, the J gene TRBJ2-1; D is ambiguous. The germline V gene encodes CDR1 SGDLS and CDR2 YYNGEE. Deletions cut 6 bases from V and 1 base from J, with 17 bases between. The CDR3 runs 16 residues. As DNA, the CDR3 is TGTGCCAGCACCCAAAACCCCGACTTATCCTACAATGAGCAGTTCTTC. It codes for CASTQNPDLSYNEQFF.

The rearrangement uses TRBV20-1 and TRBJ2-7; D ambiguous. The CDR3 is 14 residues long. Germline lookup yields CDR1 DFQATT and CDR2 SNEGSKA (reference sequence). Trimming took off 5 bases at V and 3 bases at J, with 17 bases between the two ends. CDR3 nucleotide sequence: TGCAGTGCTGCTGATAATGACGGCCGCTACGAGCAGTACTTC. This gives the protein CSAADNDGRYEQYF.

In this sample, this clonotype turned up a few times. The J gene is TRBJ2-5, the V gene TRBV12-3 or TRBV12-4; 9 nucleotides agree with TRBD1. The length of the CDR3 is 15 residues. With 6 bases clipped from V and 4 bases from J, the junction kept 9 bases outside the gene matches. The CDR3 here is CASRDSGTGPETQYF. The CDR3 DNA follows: TGTGCCAGCAGGGATTCCGGGACAGGGCCAGAGACCCAGTACTTC.

Written as DNA, the CDR3 is TGTGCCAGCAGTTTAGGGTCCTTACTCTCCTACGAGCAGTACTTC. This gives the protein CASSLGSLLSYEQYF. The chain joins TRBV12-3 or TRBV12-4 to TRBJ2-7; no definite D call. The CDR3 contains 15 residues. Trimming took off 1 base at V and 0 bases at J, with 10 bases between the two ends.

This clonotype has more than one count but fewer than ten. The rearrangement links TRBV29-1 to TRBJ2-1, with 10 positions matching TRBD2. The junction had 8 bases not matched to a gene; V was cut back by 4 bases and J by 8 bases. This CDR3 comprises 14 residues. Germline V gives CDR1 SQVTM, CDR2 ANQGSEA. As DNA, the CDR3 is TGCAGCGTTGGAGGCCTAGCGGGAGTGGATGAGCAGTTCTTC. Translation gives CSVGGLAGVDEQFF.

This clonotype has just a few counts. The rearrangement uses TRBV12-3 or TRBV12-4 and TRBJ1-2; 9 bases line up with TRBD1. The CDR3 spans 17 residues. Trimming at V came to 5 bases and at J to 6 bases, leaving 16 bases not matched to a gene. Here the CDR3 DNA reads TGTGCCAGCAGTCCACAGGGGGCGACTTCGCGGGTGCATGGCTACACCTTC. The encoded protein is CASSPQGATSRVHGYTF.

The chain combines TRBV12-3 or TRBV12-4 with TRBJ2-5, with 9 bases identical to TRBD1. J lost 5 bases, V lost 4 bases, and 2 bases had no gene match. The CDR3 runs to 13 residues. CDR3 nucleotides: TGTGCCAGCAGTTACGGGACAGGGGAGACCCAGTACTTC. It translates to CASSYGTGETQYF.

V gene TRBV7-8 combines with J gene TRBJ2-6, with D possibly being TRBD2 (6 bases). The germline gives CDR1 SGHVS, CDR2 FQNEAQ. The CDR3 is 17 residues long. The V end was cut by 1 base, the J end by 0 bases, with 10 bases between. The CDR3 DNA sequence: TGTGCCAGCAGCTTAGGACTAGGGCGCTCTGGGGCCAACGTCCTGACTTTC. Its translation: CASSLGLGRSGANVLTF.

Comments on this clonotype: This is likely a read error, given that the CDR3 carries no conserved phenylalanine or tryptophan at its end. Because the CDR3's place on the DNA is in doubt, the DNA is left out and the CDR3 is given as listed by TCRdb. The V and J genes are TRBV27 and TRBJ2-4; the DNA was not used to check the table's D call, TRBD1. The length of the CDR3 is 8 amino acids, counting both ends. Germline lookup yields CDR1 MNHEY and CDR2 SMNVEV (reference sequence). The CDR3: CASNNRGV.

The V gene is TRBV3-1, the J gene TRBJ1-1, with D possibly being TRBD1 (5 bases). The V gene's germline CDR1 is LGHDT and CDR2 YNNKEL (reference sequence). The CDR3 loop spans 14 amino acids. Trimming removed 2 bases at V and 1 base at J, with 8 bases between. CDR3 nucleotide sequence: TGTGCCAGCAGCCAAATGGACAAGAACACTGAAGCTTTCTTT. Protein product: CASSQMDKNTEAFF.

The CDR3 DNA is TGCGCCAGCAGCCCAGCTCGGCGGAGCTCCTACGAGCAGTACTTC. Encoded protein: CASSPARRSSYEQYF. The V and J genes are TRBV5-1 and TRBJ2-7; D gene unclear. The CDR3 is made up of 15 amino acids. Trimming removed 4 bases at V and 0 bases at J, with 14 bases between. The germline V gene encodes CDR1 SGHRS and CDR2 YFSETQ.

The CDR3 sequence is CASSPEQPREKLFF. The CDR3 bases are TGTGCCAGCTCACCCGAACAACCAAGGGAAAAACTGTTTTTT. The J gene is TRBJ1-4, the V gene TRBV18; D remains unclear. The germline V gene has CDR1 KGHSH and CDR2 LQKENI. This CDR3 comprises 14 residues. V lost 3 bases, J lost 8 bases, and 13 bases lay in between. Drawing the rest from reference TRBV18 and TRBJ1-4, the complete variable domain is NAGVMQNPRHLVRRRGQEARLRCSPMKGHSHVYWYRQLPEEGLKFMVYLQKENIIDESGMPKERFSAEFPKEGPSILRIQQVVRGDSAAYFCASSPEQPREKLFFGSGTQLSVL.

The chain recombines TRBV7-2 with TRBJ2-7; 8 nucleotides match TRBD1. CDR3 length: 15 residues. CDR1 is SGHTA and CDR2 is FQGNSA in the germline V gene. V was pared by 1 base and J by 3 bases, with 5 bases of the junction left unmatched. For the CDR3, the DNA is TGTGCCAGCAGCTTAGTTTACAGGGGGGACTACGAGCAGTACTTC. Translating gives CASSLVYRGDYEQYF.

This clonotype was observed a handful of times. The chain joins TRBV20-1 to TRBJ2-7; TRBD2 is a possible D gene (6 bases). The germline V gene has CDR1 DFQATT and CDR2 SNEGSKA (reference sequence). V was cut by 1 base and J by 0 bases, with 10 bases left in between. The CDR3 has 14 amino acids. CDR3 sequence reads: CSARAAGSSYEQYF. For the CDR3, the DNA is TGCAGTGCTAGAGCCGCGGGGAGCTCCTACGAGCAGTACTTC.